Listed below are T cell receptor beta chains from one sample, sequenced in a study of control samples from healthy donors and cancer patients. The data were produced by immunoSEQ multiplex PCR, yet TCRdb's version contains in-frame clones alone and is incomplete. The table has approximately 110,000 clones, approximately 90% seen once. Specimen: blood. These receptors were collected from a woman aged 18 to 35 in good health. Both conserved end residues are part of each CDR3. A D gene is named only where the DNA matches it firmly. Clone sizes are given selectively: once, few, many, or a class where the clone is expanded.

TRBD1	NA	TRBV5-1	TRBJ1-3	TGCGCCAGCAGCTTGGCCGGGACAGGGCTGGGAAACACCATATATTTT	CASSLAGTGLGNTIYF
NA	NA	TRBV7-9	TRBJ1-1	TGTGCCAGCAGCTTAGGATCCGGGGGGGACACTGAAGCTTTCTTT	CASSLGSGGDTEAFF
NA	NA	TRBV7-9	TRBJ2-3	TGTGCCAGCAGCTGGGACACAGATACGCAGTATTTT	CASSWDTDTQYF
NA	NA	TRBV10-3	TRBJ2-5	TGTGCCATCAGGAGTGGGGGAGAGACCCAGTACTTC	CAIRSGGETQYF
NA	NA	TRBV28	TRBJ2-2	TGTGCCAGCAGTTTATTCATCGGGAGAAACACCGGGGAGCTGTTTTTT	CASSLFIGRNTGELFF
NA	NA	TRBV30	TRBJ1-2	TGTGCCTGGGACAGAAACTATGGCTACACCTTC	CAWDRNYGYTF
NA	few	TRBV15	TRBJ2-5	TGTGCCACCCGAGAGGGGGGAGAGACCCAGTACTTC	CATREGGETQYF
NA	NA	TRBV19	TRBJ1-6	TGTGCCAGTAGTGGCCAGGCTCCAGGGGCAGGTTCACCCCTCCACTTT	CASSGQAPGAGSPLHF
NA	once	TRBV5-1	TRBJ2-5	TGCGCCAGCAGCTTAGGGGGGTTAAACCAAGAGACCCAGTACTTC	CASSLGGLNQETQYF
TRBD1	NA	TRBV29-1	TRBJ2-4	TGCAGCGTTGAAAGGGCAGGGGGCGAAAACATTCAGTACTTC	CSVERAGGENIQYF
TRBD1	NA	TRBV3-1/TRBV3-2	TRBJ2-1	TGTGCCAGCAGCCAAAGCGCTGCCGGAGGACAGGGTGCGTTCTTC	CASSQSAAGGQGAFF
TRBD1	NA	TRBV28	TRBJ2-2	TGTGCCAGCAGTCCGGGGACAGGAAGCACCGGGGAGCTGTTTTTT	CASSPGTGSTGELFF
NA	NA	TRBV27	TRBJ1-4	TGTGCCAGCAGGCCAGGGTCAACTAATGAAAAACTGTTTTTT	CASRPGSTNEKLFF
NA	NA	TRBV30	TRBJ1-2	TGTGCCTGGAGTCCTTCCGGGGGTAACTATGGCTACACCTTC	CAWSPSGGNYGYTF
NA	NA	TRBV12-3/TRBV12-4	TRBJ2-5	TGTGCCAGCAGTTTAATTGTTGGGGGGACCCAGTACTTC	CASSLIVGGTQYF
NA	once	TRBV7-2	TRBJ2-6	TGTGCCAGCAGCCCCCTGGCGGGAATTTCTGGGGCCAACGTCCTGACTTTC	CASSPLAGISGANVLTF
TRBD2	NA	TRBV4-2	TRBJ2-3	TGTGCCAGCAGCCAAGTTTTCCAGCGGGGGGGCTTGGGGACAGATACGCAGTATTTT	CASSQVFQRGGLGTDTQYF
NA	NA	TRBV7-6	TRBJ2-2	TGTGCCAGCAGCTTATTTGCAGCGAACACCGGGGAGCTGTTTTTT	CASSLFAANTGELFF
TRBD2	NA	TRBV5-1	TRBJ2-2	TGCGCCAGCTTCGGACTAGCGGGGGGGCTAAGCACCGGGGAGCTGTTTTTT	CASFGLAGGLSTGELFF
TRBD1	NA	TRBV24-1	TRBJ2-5	TGTGCCACCGCGCCTGGACAGGGACGCCAAGAGACCCAGTACTTC	CATAPGQGRQETQYF
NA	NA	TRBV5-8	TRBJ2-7	TGTGCCAGCAGCTTGTCAGGGGCGGTAGAGCAGTACTTC	CASSLSGAVEQYF
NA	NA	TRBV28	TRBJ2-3	TGTGCCAGCAGGTTCGTCAGCACAGATACGCAGTATTTT	CASRFVSTDTQYF
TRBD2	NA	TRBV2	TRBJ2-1	TGTGCCAGCAGTGGACTAGCGGGGGGATACAATGAGCAGTTCTTC	CASSGLAGGYNEQFF
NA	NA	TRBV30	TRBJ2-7	TGTGCCTGGAGTGTAGAGGGCCGCGGGCCAAGCTCCTACGAGCAGTACTTC	CAWSVEGRGPSSYEQYF
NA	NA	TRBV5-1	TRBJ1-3	TGCGCCAGCAGACAAGACAGTTCCTCTGGAAACACCATATATTTT	CASRQDSSSGNTIYF
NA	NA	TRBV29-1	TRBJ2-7	TGCAGCGTTCACAGTTCCTACGAGCAGTACTTC	CSVHSSYEQYF
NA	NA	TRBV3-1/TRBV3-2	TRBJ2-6	TGTGCCAGCAGCCAAAGGGGAACTGGGGCCAACGTCCTGACTTTC	CASSQRGTGANVLTF
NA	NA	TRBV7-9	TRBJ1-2	TGTGCCAGCAGCTTAGAACTGGGGATACAAGGCTACACCTTC	CASSLELGIQGYTF
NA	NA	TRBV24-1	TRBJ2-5	TGTGCCACCAGTGAACGCCTCCAAGAGACCCAGTACTTC	CATSERLQETQYF
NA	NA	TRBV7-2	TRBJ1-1	TGTGCCAGCAGCTCCTGGGGTGGGGACACTGAAGCTTTCTTT	CASSSWGGDTEAFF
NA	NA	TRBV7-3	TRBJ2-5	TGTGCCAGCAGCTTAAAGGCGGATTCAGAGACCCAGTACTTC	CASSLKADSETQYF
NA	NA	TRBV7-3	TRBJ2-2	TGTGCCAGCAGCTTATTCCCGCCTGCGAACACCGGGGAGCTGTTTTTT	CASSLFPPANTGELFF
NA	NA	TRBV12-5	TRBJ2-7	TGTGCTAGTGGTACCGGGACACAAGCAGGGGAGCAGTACTTC	CASGTGTQAGEQYF
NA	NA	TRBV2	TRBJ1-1	TGTGCCAGCAGTGAAAAACGTACTAACACTGAAGCTTTCTTT	CASSEKRTNTEAFF
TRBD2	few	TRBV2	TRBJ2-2	TGTGCCAGCAGAAGTAGGACTAGCAGGAACACCGGGGAGCTGTTTTTT	CASRSRTSRNTGELFF
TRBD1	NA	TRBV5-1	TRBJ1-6	TGCGCCAGCAGCTTAATGTCCGGGACAGAAAATTCACCCCTCCACTTT	CASSLMSGTENSPLHF
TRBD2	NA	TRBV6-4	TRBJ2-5	TGTGCCAGCAGTGACTACGGACTAGCGGGGGGGCCAGGGGAGACCCAGTACTTC	CASSDYGLAGGPGETQYF
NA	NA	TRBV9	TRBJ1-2	TGTGCCAGCAGCGCTCATGTGAGAGCTATAAACTATGGCTACACCTTC	CASSAHVRAINYGYTF
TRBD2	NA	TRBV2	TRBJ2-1	TGTGCCAGCAGTAGGGGGCTGATGACTAGCGGGAGGGATGAGCAGTTCTTC	CASSRGLMTSGRDEQFF
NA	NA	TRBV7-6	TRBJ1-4	TGTGCCAGCAGCCTCTACGGACGGGGGACAACTAATGAAAAACTGTTTTTT	CASSLYGRGTTNEKLFF
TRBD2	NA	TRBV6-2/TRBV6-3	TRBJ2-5	TGTGCCAGCAGTCAAGACGTTGCCGGGACTAGACAAGAGACCCAGTACTTC	CASSQDVAGTRQETQYF
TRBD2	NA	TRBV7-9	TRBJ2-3	TGTGCCAGCAGCTTAGGGTCGACTAGCGGAGATACGCAGTATTTT	CASSLGSTSGDTQYF
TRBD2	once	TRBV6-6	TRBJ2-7	TGTGCCAGCAGTCTTCGACTAGCGGGAGAAGGAGACGAGCAGTACTTC	CASSLRLAGEGDEQYF
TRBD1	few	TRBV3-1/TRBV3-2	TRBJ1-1	TGTGCCAGCAGCCTGGACAGGGGAGACACTGAAGCTTTCTTT	CASSLDRGDTEAFF
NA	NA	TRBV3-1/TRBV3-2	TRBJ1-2	TGTGCCAGCAGCCAAGGGGCGGCTTCTAACTATGGCTACACCTTC	CASSQGAASNYGYTF
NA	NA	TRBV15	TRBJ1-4	TGTGCCACCAGCAGGAATAATGAAAAACTGTTTTTT	CATSRNNEKLFF
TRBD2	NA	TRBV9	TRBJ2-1	TGTGCCAGCAGCTCACCCCGGACTAGCGGGGGGGCCTGGGACAATGAGCAGTTCTTC	CASSSPRTSGGAWDNEQFF
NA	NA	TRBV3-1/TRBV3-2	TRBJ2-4	TGTGCCAGCAGCCAAGATCGGCCCCAGGCGGTAGTTCAGTACTTC	CASSQDRPQAVVQYF
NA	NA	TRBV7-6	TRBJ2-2	TGTGCCAGCAGCTCCATCCTAGCCTTTGGCACCGGGGAGCTGTTTTTT	CASSSILAFGTGELFF
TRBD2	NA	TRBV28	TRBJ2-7	TGTGCCAGCAGTTTTCATCCAGCGGGAGGATCCTACGAGCAGTACTTC	CASSFHPAGGSYEQYF
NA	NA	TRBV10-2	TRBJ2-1	TGCGCCAGCAGTGGGGGGGCCGTCAATGAGCAGTTCTTC	CASSGGAVNEQFF
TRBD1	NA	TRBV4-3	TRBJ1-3	TGCGCCAGCAGCCAATCCGACAGGGTTGCTGGAAACACCATATATTTT	CASSQSDRVAGNTIYF
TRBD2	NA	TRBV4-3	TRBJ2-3	TGCGCCAGCAGCCCCACTAGCGACGACGGGCATACGCAGTATTTT	CASSPTSDDGHTQYF